The 9 T cell receptor beta chains presented below share a single source sample, sequenced in a study of T-cell memory formation after mild COVID-19. TCRdb itself ran the 5' RACE reads through MiXCR, one entry per CDR3 protein. The sample has 470,000 or so distinct CDR3 sequences, 20% seen once. The sequencing input was PBMCs or a T cell subset sorted from them (not recorded which). These receptors all stem from an adult woman who had mild COVID-19 (a few samples of this study predate the infection). Cell type and time point are not known.

Ten or more counts support this clonotype. The chain is built from TRBV12-3 or TRBV12-4 and TRBJ2-7, with 8 bases lining up with TRBD1. CDR3 size: 14 residues. Trimming at V came to 6 bases and at J to 2 bases, leaving 6 bases not matched to a gene. CDR3: CASRQGQAPYEQYF. DNA for the CDR3: TGTGCCAGCAGACAGGGACAGGCCCCCTACGAGCAGTACTTC.

V and J are TRBV20-1 and TRBJ2-5; possibly TRBD1 or TRBD2 for D (5 bases each). Trimming stripped 8 bases from V and 5 bases from J, with 21 bases between. This CDR3 region has 14 residues. Germline V gene sequence: CDR1 DFQATT, CDR2 SNEGSKA (reference sequence). CDR3 sequence (DNA): TGCAGTCGAGACGGACCGGGACGTGGGGAGACCCAGTACTTC. Residues: CSRDGPGRGETQYF.

Only a few counts were recorded for this clonotype. The gene calls are TRBV6-5 and TRBJ2-7; D is unclear. The length of the CDR3 is 14 residues. Trimming took off 3 bases at V and 0 bases at J, with 9 bases between the two ends. Germline CDR1 reads MNHEY; CDR2 reads SVGAGI. For the CDR3, the DNA is TGTGCCAGCAGTTATAAATCAAGCTCCTACGAGCAGTACTTC. Encoded protein: CASSYKSSSYEQYF.

CDR3 in DNA: TGTGCCAGCAGCTTAACGTGGGGACCTCAAGAGACCCAGTACTTC. It is translated as CASSLTWGPQETQYF. The chain employs TRBV7-3 and TRBJ2-5; D assignment may be TRBD1 or TRBD2 (5 bases each). Looked up from germline, CDR1 is SGHTA and CDR2 is FQGTGA. Deletions cut 0 bases from V and 2 bases from J, with 10 bases between. The CDR3 consists of 15 residues.

This clonotype has more than one count but fewer than ten. This sequence joins TRBV4-1 and TRBJ2-1; 13 positions match TRBD2. Germline lookup yields CDR1 MGHRA and CDR2 YSYEKL. CDR3 size: 16 residues. V trimming: 1 base; J trimming: 3 bases; junction bases outside the gene matches: 0. The CDR3 nucleotides are TGCGCCAGCAGCCAAGGACTAGCGGGGGGCTACAATGAGCAGTTCTTC. Its translation is CASSQGLAGGYNEQFF.

The chain uses TRBV6-5 and TRBJ1-1; D remains ambiguous. V gave up 3 bases and J gave up 3 bases, with 8 bases separating them. The CDR3 is 13 amino acids. CDR1 and CDR2 (germline): MNHEY, SVGAGI. CDR3 DNA: TGTGCCAGCAGTTATCCGGGTGACACTGAAGCTTTCTTT. This gives the protein CASSYPGDTEAFF.

The rearrangement links TRBV7-9 to TRBJ1-2; the match to TRBD1 covers 7 bases. Germline lookup yields CDR1 SEHNR and CDR2 FQNEAQ (reference sequence). The V gene end was trimmed by 6 bases and the J gene end by 6 bases; junction bases not matched to a gene: 13. The CDR3 is 15 amino acids. CDR3 residues: CASRASGQGGHGYTF. The CDR3 region has the DNA TGTGCCAGCAGAGCTTCCGGGCAGGGGGGCCATGGCTACACCTTC.

This chain connects TRBV5-1 to TRBJ1-1; tentative D call: TRBD1 (6 bases). Germline CDR1 and CDR2: SGHRS and YFSETQ. The CDR3 has 15 amino acids. Trimming cost V 0 bases and J 14 bases, with 23 bases left between them. The CDR3 here is CASSLGGANPLGLFF. The CDR3 region has the DNA TGCGCCAGCAGCTTGGGGGGGGCGAACCCCCTAGGCCTATTCTTT.

The sample holds a few counts of this clonotype. This chain links TRBV20-1 with TRBJ1-1; D not certain. Germline loops: CDR1 DFQATT, CDR2 SNEGSKA (reference sequence). This CDR3 contains 11 residues. V dropped 5 bases and J dropped 7 bases, with 11 bases sitting between them. As DNA, the CDR3 is TGCAGTGCTCCCCGGGGTTTTGAAGCTTTCTTT. This translates into CSAPRGFEAFF.